The rows below give T cell receptor beta chains drawn from one sample of a study of PD-L1 blockade in urothelial cancer. Data came from immunoSEQ multiplex PCR; TCRdb stores just in-frame clones and leaves some out. The sample has approximately 48,000 clones; roughly 78% are singletons. Sample: PBMCs, taken around atezolizumab (anti-PD-L1) treatment. The receptor set was obtained from a man between 65 and 85 years old with urothelial cancer. CDR3s include the opening cysteine and the closing phenylalanine or tryptophan. D genes are given only for firm matches. Only part of the rows carry a size: once, few, many, or a class if the clone is expanded.

D: TRBD1
size: NA
J: TRBJ2-7
V: TRBV19
DNA: TGTGCCAGTAGTACGGGACAGGTCTCCTACGAGCAGTACTTC
CDR3: CASSTGQVSYEQYF

D: TRBD2
size: NA
J: TRBJ2-3
V: TRBV10-3
DNA: TGTGCCATCACCAGGACTAGCGGTAGCACAGATACGCAGTATTTT
CDR3: CAITRTSGSTDTQYF

D: NA
size: few
J: TRBJ2-4
V: TRBV5-1
DNA: TGCGCCAGCAGCGTATCCCCCCAAAACATTCAGTACTTC
CDR3: CASSVSPQNIQYF

D: NA
size: once
J: TRBJ2-3
V: TRBV7-8
DNA: TGTGCCAGCAGCTTAGGCGGGGCTGAAGATACGCAGTATTTT
CDR3: CASSLGGAEDTQYF

D: NA
size: NA
J: TRBJ1-5
V: TRBV6-1
DNA: TGTGCCAGCATGGACTTGATAGCAGGTCAGCCCCAGCATTTT
CDR3: CASMDLIAGQPQHF

D: TRBD2
size: NA
J: TRBJ2-3
V: TRBV6-5
DNA: TGTGCCAGCAGTGTAGCGGGGTTCACAGATACGCAGTATTTT
CDR3: CASSVAGFTDTQYF

D: NA
size: NA
J: TRBJ1-1
V: TRBV6-4
DNA: TGTGCCAGCAGTGACTCGTCCAGGGCCACTGAAGCTTTCTTT
CDR3: CASSDSSRATEAFF

D: NA
size: NA
J: TRBJ1-2
V: TRBV28
DNA: TGTGCCAGCAGTCCCCGTCAGATTAGCAAGGGCTACACCTTC
CDR3: CASSPRQISKGYTF

D: NA
size: NA
J: TRBJ2-5
V: TRBV30
DNA: TGTGCCTGGAGTGTAGCGGATAAAGAGACCCAGTACTTC
CDR3: CAWSVADKETQYF

D: TRBD1
size: few
J: TRBJ1-3
V: TRBV7-7
DNA: TGTGCTAGCAGCCCCGGGACAGGGTTGGGAAACACCATATATTTT
CDR3: CASSPGTGLGNTIYF

D: TRBD1
size: NA
J: TRBJ2-2
V: TRBV9
DNA: TGTGCCAGCAGCCCCGGACAGGGAGGCACCGGGGAGCTGTTTTTT
CDR3: CASSPGQGGTGELFF

D: NA
size: NA
J: TRBJ2-5
V: TRBV5-1
DNA: TGCGCCAGCAGCTTGGGCTCGGGAACCCGAGAGACCCAGTACTTC
CDR3: CASSLGSGTRETQYF

D: TRBD2
size: NA
J: TRBJ2-1
V: TRBV4-2
DNA: TGTGCCAGCAGCTCCCTCGGACTAGCGGGAGGGAATGAGCAGTTCTTC
CDR3: CASSSLGLAGGNEQFF

D: NA
size: NA
J: TRBJ2-7
V: TRBV7-2
DNA: TGTGCCAGCAGCTTAACGGCAGGGTACTCCTACGAGCAGTACTTC
CDR3: CASSLTAGYSYEQYF

D: NA
size: few
J: TRBJ2-1
V: TRBV10-3
DNA: TGTGCCATCACCTCGACTAGCTCCTACAATGAGCAGTTCTTC
CDR3: CAITSTSSYNEQFF

D: TRBD1
size: NA
J: TRBJ2-7
V: TRBV19
DNA: TGTGCCAGTAGTCTGCCGCAGGGGGAACACTACGAGCAGTACTTC
CDR3: CASSLPQGEHYEQYF

D: NA
size: NA
J: TRBJ2-3
V: TRBV6-1
DNA: TGTGCCGGACTCCAGGGGCTTGGAGATACGCAGTATTTT
CDR3: CAGLQGLGDTQYF

D: TRBD2
size: NA
J: TRBJ2-1
V: TRBV4-2
DNA: TGTGCCAGCAGCCAAGAGGGACTAGTTGGCAATGAGCAGTTCTTC
CDR3: CASSQEGLVGNEQFF

D: NA
size: NA
J: TRBJ2-3
V: TRBV2
DNA: TGTGCCAGCAGTGAGATGACAGGCACAGATACGCAGTATTTT
CDR3: CASSEMTGTDTQYF

D: NA
size: NA
J: TRBJ2-3
V: TRBV29-1
DNA: TGCAGCGTTGGCTATCCTAGCACAGATACGCAGTATTTT
CDR3: CSVGYPSTDTQYF

D: TRBD1
size: NA
J: TRBJ1-5
V: TRBV28
DNA: TGTGCCAGCAGTCCCTTAGACAGGGCGGGCCAGCCCCAGCATTTT
CDR3: CASSPLDRAGQPQHF

D: TRBD2
size: NA
J: TRBJ2-6
V: TRBV19
DNA: TGTGCCAGTAGTATAGATCCGGCAGGGACTAGCTCTGGGGCCAACGTCCTGACTTTC
CDR3: CASSIDPAGTSSGANVLTF

D: TRBD1
size: NA
J: TRBJ1-2
V: TRBV5-1
DNA: TGCGCCAGCAGCTCCGCCGGGACAGGAGATGGCTACACCTTC
CDR3: CASSSAGTGDGYTF

D: TRBD1
size: NA
J: TRBJ1-4
V: TRBV19
DNA: TGTGCCAGTAGTATCGACCTTGGGACAGGGGACTTTAATGAAAAACTGTTTTTT
CDR3: CASSIDLGTGDFNEKLFF

D: TRBD1
size: NA
J: TRBJ2-1
V: TRBV4-1
DNA: TGCGCCAGCAGCCCTCAGGGGGATTTACCTAATGAGCAGTTCTTC
CDR3: CASSPQGDLPNEQFF

D: TRBD2
size: once
J: TRBJ2-1
V: TRBV29-1
DNA: TGCAGCGGGAGCGGGGGAGGAAATGAGCAGTTCTTC
CDR3: CSGSGGGNEQFF

D: TRBD1
size: many
J: TRBJ1-3
V: TRBV28
DNA: TGTGCCAGTTCCCCCGGGACAGGGCTTCCATACTCTGGAAACACCATATATTTT
CDR3: CASSPGTGLPYSGNTIYF

D: TRBD1
size: NA
J: TRBJ2-5
V: TRBV18
DNA: TGTGCCAGCTCACCAGTGACAGGGGAAGAGACCCAGTACTTC
CDR3: CASSPVTGEETQYF

D: TRBD2
size: NA
J: TRBJ2-5
V: TRBV28
DNA: TGTGCCAGCACCCCAAGGGGGGCGGGAGGGGGTTTCGAGACCCAGTACTTC
CDR3: CASTPRGAGGGFETQYF

D: TRBD1
size: NA
J: TRBJ2-5
V: TRBV28
DNA: TGTGCCAGCAGCCCTCTCCACCGGGACAGGGGGCGGGAGACCCAGTACTTC
CDR3: CASSPLHRDRGRETQYF

D: NA
size: once
J: TRBJ2-7
V: TRBV6-5
DNA: TGTGCCAGCAGTTACGGAGCGGGTCATTACGAGCAGTACTTC
CDR3: CASSYGAGHYEQYF

D: NA
size: NA
J: TRBJ1-2
V: TRBV7-2
DNA: TGTGCCAGCTCCTGGGGAGGTTCCTCTGGCTACACCTTC
CDR3: CASSWGGSSGYTF

D: NA
size: few
J: TRBJ1-4
V: TRBV18
DNA: TGTGCCAGCTCACCACGTGTAGGGGCAACTAATGAAAAACTGTTTTTT
CDR3: CASSPRVGATNEKLFF

D: TRBD2
size: NA
J: TRBJ2-2
V: TRBV5-1
DNA: TGCGCCAGTACCGGGACTAGCGGGAGTGTTTCGGCCGGGGAGCTGTTTTTT
CDR3: CASTGTSGSVSAGELFF

D: NA
size: NA
J: TRBJ2-3
V: TRBV2
DNA: TGTGCCAGCAGTGAACTATCCACAGATACGCAGTATTTT
CDR3: CASSELSTDTQYF

D: NA
size: NA
J: TRBJ1-5
V: TRBV18
DNA: TGTGCCAGCTCACCGGGGACTGATCAGCCCCAGCATTTT
CDR3: CASSPGTDQPQHF

D: TRBD2
size: few
J: TRBJ2-5
V: TRBV7-2
DNA: TGTGCCAGCAGCCCGCAAGGACTAGCGATAAAGACCCAGTACTTC
CDR3: CASSPQGLAIKTQYF

D: NA
size: NA
J: TRBJ2-5
V: TRBV30
DNA: TGTGCCTGGAGTGGGGCGGGAGAGACCCAGTACTTC
CDR3: CAWSGAGETQYF

D: NA
size: NA
J: TRBJ2-1
V: TRBV28
DNA: TGTGCCAGCAGTCCCGGGTCCGACAATGAGCAGTTCTTC
CDR3: CASSPGSDNEQFF

D: NA
size: NA
J: TRBJ1-5
V: TRBV5-8
DNA: TGTGCCAGCAGCTTGGAGGGCAGGGTGGGTTCAAATCAGCCCCAGCATTTT
CDR3: CASSLEGRVGSNQPQHF

D: NA
size: NA
J: TRBJ1-2
V: TRBV28
DNA: TGTGCCAGCAGCCTCCCTCAGATAAACTATGGCTACACCTTC
CDR3: CASSLPQINYGYTF

D: NA
size: NA
J: TRBJ1-5
V: TRBV5-1
DNA: TGCGCCAGCAGCTTGGTGGAGGGCGTCTCGCCCCAGCATTTT
CDR3: CASSLVEGVSPQHF

D: NA
size: NA
J: TRBJ2-3
V: TRBV5-8
DNA: TGTGCCAGCAGCTTGGGGGGGGAGGATACGCAGTATTTT
CDR3: CASSLGGEDTQYF